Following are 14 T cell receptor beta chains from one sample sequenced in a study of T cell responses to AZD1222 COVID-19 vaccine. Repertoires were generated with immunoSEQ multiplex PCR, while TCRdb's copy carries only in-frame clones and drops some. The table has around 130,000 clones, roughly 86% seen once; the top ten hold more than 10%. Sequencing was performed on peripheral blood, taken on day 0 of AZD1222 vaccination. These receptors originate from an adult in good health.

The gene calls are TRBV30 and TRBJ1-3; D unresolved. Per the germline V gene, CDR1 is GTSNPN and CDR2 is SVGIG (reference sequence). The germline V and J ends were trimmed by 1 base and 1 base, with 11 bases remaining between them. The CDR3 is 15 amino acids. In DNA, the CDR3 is TGTGCCTGGAGTGGTATCGGGTTTTCTGGAAACACCATATATTTT. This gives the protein CAWSGIGFSGNTIYF. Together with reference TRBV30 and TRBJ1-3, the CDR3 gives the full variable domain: SQTIHQWPATLVQPVGSPLSLECTVEGTSNPNLYWYRQAAGRGLQLLFYSVGIGQISSEVPQNLSASRPQDRQFILSSKKLLLSDSGFYLCAWSGIGFSGNTIYFGEGSWLTVV.

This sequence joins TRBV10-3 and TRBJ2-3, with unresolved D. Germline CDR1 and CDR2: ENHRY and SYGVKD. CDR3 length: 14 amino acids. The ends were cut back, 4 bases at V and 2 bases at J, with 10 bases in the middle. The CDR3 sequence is CAISVAGNTDTQYF. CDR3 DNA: TGTGCCATCAGTGTTGCTGGTAACACAGATACGCAGTATTTT.

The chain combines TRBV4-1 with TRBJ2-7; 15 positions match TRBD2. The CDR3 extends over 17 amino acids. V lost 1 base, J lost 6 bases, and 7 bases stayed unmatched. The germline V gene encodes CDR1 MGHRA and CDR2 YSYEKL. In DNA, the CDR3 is TGCGCCAGCAGCCAAGCTACAGGACTAGCGGGAGGGTCCGAGCAGTACTTC. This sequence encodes CASSQATGLAGGSEQYF.

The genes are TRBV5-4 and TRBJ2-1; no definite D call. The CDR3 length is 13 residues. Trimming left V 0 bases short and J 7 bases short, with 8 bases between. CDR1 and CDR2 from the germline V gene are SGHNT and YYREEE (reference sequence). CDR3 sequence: CASSLGEGNEQFF. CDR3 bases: TGTGCCAGCAGCTTGGGCGAAGGGAATGAGCAGTTCTTC.

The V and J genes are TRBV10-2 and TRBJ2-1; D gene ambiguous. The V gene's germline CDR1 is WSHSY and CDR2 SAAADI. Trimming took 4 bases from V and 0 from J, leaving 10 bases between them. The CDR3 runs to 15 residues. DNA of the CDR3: TGCGCCAGCAGTGCCCGGGTTAGCTCCTACAATGAGCAGTTCTTC. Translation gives CASSARVSSYNEQFF.

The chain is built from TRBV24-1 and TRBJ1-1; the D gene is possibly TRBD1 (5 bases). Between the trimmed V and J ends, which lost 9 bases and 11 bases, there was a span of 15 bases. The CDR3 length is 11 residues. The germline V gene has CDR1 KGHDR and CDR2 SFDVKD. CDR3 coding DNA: TGTGCCACCCGGAATGGGGGAGAGGCTTTCTTT. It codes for CATRNGGEAFF.

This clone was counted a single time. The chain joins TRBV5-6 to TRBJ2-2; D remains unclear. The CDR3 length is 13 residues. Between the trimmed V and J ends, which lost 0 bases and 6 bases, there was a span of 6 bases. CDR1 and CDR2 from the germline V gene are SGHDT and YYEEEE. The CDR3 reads CASSLGEPGELFF. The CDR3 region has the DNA TGTGCCAGCAGCTTGGGAGAGCCCGGGGAGCTGTTTTTT.

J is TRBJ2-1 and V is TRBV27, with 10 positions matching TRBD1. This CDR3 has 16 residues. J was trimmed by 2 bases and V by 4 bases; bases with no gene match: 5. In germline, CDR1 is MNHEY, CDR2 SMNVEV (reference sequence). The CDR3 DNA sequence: TGTGCCAGCAGTTCCTCCGGACAGGGGGCCTACAATGAGCAGTTCTTC. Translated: CASSSSGQGAYNEQFF.

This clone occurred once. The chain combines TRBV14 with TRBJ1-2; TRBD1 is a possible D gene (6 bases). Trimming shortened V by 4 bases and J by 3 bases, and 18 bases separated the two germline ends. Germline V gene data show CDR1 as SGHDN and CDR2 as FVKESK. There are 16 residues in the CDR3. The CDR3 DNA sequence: TGTGCCAGCAGCCCAATGGGGGCAGGGCGCGACTATGGCTACACCTTC. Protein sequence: CASSPMGAGRDYGYTF.

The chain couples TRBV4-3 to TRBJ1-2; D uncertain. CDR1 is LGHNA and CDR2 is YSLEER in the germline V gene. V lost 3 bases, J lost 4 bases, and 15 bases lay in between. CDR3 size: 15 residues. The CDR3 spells CASSQEGGLGYGYTF. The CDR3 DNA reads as TGCGCCAGCAGCCAGGAAGGAGGGCTCGGCTATGGCTACACCTTC.

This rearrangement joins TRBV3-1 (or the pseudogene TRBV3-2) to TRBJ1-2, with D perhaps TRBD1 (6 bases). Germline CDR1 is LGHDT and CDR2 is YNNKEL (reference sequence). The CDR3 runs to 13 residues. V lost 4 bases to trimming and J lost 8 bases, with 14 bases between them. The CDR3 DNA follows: TGTGCCAGCAGCCCCGACAGGTATGGCGGCTACACCTTC. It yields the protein CASSPDRYGGYTF.

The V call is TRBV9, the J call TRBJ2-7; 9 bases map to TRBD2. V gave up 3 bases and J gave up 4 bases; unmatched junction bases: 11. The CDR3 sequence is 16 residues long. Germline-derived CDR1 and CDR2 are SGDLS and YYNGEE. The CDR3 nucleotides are TGTGCCAGCAGCGCGAACCCCGGGACTAGCTTTTACGAGCAGTACTTC. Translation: CASSANPGTSFYEQYF.

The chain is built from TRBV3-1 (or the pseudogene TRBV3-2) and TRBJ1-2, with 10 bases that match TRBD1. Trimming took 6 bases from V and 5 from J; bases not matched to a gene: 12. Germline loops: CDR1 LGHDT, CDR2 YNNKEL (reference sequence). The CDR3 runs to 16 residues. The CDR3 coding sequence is TGTGCCAGCAGGGAAACCGGGACAGGGGAGGGGTATGGCTACACCTTC. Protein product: CASRETGTGEGYGYTF.

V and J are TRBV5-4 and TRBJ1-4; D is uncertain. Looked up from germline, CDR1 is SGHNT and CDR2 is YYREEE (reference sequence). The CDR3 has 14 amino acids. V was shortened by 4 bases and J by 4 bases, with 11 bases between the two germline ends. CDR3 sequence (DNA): TGTGCCAGCAGCAACGGACTGCGTAATGAAAAACTGTTTTTT. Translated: CASSNGLRNEKLFF.